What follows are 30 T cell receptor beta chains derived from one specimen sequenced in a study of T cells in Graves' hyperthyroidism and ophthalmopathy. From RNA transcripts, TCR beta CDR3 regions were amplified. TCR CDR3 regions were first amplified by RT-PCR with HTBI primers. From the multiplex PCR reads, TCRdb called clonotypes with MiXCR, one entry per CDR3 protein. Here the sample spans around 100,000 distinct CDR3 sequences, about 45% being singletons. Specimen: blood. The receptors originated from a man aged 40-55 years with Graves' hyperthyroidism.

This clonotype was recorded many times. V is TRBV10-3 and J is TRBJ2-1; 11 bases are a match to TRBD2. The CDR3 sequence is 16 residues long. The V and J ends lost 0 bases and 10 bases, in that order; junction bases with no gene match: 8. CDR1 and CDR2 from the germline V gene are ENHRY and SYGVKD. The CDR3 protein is CAISESTSGSSGEQFF. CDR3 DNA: TGTGCCATCAGTGAGTCCACTAGCGGGAGTTCGGGGGAGCAGTTCTTC.

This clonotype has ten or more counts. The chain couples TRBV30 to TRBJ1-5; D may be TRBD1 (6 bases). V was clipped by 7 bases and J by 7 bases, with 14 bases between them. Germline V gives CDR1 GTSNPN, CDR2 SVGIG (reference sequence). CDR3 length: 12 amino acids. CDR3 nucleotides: TGTGCCTTATCACAGGGTAGGCAGCCCCAGCATTTT. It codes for CALSQGRQPQHF.

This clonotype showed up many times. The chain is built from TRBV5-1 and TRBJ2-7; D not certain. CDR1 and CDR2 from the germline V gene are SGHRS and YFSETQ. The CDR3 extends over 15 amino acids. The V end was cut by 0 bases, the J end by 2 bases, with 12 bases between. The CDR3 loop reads CASSLAGSRTYEQYF. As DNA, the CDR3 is TGCGCCAGCAGCTTGGCCGGGTCCAGGACCTACGAGCAGTACTTC.

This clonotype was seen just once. CDR3 residues: CASRYPRGLAGQETQYF. The CDR3, as DNA: TGTGCCAGCAGATACCCCCGAGGGCTAGCAGGACAAGAGACCCAGTACTTC. This chain uses TRBV25-1 with TRBJ2-5; perhaps TRBD2 as D (5 bases). Looked up from germline, CDR1 is MGHDK and CDR2 is SYGVNS. This CDR3 contains 17 residues. V lost 6 bases and J 2 bases, leaving 22 bases between the germline ends.

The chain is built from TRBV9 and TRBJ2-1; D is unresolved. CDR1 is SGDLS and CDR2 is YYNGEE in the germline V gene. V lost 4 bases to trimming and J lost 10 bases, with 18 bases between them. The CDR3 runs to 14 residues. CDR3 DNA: TGTGCCAGCAGCCAAGATCTGTCCCATGACGAGCAGTTCTTC. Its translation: CASSQDLSHDEQFF.

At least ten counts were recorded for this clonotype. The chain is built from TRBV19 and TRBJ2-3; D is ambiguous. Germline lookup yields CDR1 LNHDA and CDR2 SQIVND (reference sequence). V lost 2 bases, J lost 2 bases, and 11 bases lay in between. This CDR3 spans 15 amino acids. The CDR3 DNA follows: TGTGCCAGTAGTATATGGGCAGTTTCCACAGATACGCAGTATTTT. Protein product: CASSIWAVSTDTQYF.

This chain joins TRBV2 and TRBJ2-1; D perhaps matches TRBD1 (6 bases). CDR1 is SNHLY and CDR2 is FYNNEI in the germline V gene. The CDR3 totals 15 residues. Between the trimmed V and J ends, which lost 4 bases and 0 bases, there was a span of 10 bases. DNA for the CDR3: TGTGCCAGCAGTGGGGGGCGGAACTCCTACAATGAGCAGTTCTTC. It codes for CASSGGRNSYNEQFF. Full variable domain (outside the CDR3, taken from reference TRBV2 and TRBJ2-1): EPEVTQTPSHQVTQMGQEVILRCVPISNHLYFYWYRQILGQKVEFLVSFYNNEISEKSEIFDDQFSVERPDGSNFTLKIRSTKLEDSAMYFCASSGGRNSYNEQFFGPGTRLTVL.

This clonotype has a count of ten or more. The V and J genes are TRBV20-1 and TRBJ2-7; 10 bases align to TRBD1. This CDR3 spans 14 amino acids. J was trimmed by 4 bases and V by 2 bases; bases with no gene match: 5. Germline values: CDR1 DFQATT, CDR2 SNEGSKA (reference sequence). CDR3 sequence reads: CSARTRTGGYEQYF. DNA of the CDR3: TGCAGTGCTAGAACGCGGACAGGGGGGTACGAGCAGTACTTC.

The CDR3 loop is CSAAATDTQYF. In DNA form, the CDR3 reads TGCAGTGCGGCAGCGACTGATACGCAGTATTTT. The J gene is TRBJ2-3, the V gene TRBV20-1; unclear D gene. V was cut by 6 bases and J by 6 bases, with 10 bases left in between. The CDR3 runs to 11 residues. CDR1 DFQATT and CDR2 SNEGSKA come from the germline V gene (reference sequence).

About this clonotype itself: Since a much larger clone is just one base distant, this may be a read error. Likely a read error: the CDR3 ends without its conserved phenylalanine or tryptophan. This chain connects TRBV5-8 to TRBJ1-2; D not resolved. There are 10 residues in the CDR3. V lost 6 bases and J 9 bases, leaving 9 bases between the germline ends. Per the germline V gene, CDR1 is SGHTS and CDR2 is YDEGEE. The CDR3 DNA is TGTGCCAGCATCCCGCGTAGCTACACCTCC. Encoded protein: CASIPRSYTS.

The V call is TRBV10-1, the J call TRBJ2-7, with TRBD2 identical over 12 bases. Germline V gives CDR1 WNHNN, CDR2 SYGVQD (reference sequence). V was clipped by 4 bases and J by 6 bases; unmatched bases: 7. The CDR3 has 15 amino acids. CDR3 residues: CASSGWTSGKFEQYF. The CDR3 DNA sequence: TGCGCCAGCAGTGGTTGGACTAGCGGGAAGTTCGAGCAGTACTTC.

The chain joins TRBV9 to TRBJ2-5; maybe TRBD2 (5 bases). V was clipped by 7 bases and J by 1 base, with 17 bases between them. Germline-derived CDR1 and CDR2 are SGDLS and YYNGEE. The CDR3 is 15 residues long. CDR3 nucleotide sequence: TGTGCCAGCGGCCCGTCGGACGGGATCCAAGAGACCCAGTACTTC. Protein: CASGPSDGIQETQYF. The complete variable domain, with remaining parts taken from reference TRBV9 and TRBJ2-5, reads DSGVTQTPKHLITATGQRVTLRCSPRSGDLSVYWYQQSLDQGLQFLIQYYNGEERAKGNILERFSAQQFPDLHSELNLSSLELGDSALYFCASGPSDGIQETQYFGPGTRLLVL.

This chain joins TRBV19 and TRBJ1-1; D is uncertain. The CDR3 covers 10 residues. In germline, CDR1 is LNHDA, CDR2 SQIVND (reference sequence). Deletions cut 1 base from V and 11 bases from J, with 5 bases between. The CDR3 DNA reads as TGTGCCAGTAGTATAGCCGCGGCTTTCTTT. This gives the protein CASSIAAAFF.

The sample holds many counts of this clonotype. CDR3 sequence: CASSSSRTGDYEQYF. The CDR3, as DNA: TGTGCCAGCAGTTCGTCAAGGACAGGGGACTACGAGCAGTACTTC. The rearrangement joins TRBV5-4 to TRBJ2-7, with 9 bases fitting TRBD1. The CDR3 consists of 15 residues. The germline V gene has CDR1 SGHNT and CDR2 YYREEE (reference sequence). J was trimmed by 3 bases and V by 5 bases; bases with no gene match: 9.

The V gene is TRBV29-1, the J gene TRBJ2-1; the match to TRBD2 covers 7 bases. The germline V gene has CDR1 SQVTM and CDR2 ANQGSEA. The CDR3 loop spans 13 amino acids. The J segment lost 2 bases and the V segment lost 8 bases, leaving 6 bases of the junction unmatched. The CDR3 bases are TGCAGCAGCGGTGGGACTACCTACAATGAGCAGTTCTTC. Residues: CSSGGTTYNEQFF.

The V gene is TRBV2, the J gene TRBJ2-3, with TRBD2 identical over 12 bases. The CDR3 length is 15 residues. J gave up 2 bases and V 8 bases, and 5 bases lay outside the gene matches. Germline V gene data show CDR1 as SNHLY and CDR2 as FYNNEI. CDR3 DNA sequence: TGTGCCAGCTACCTAGCGGGAGGGGTCACAGATACGCAGTATTTT. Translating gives CASYLAGGVTDTQYF.

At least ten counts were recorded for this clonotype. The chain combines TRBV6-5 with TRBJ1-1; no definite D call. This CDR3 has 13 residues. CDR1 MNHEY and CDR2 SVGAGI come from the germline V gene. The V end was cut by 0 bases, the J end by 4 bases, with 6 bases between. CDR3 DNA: TGTGCCAGCAGTTACTCCATGGGCACTGAAGCTTTCTTT. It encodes CASSYSMGTEAFF.

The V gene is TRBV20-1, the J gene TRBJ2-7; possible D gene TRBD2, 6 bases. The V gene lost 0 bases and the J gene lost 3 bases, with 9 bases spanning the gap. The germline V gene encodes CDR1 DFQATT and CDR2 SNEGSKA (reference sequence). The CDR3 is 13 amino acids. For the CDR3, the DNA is TGCAGTGCTAGAGACCGGGGGAACTACGAGCAGTACTTC. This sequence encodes CSARDRGNYEQYF.

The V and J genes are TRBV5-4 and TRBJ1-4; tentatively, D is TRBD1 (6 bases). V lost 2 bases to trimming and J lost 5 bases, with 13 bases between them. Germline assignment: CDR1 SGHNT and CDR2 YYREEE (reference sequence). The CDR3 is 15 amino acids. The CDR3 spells CASSLAGGRNEKLFF. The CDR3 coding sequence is TGTGCCAGCAGCTTAGCGGGGGGGCGCAATGAAAAACTGTTTTTT.

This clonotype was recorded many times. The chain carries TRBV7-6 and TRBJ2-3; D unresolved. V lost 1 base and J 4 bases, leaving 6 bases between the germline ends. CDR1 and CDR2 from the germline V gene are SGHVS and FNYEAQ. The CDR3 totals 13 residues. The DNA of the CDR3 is TGTGCCAGCAGCTTAGGCCGCGCAGATACGCAGTATTTT. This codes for CASSLGRADTQYF.

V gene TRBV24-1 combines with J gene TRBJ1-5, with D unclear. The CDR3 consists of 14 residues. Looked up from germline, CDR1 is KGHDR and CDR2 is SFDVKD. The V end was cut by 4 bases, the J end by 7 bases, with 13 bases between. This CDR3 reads CATSEAGSRQPQHF. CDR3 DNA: TGTGCCACCAGTGAGGCGGGGTCCCGACAGCCCCAGCATTTT.

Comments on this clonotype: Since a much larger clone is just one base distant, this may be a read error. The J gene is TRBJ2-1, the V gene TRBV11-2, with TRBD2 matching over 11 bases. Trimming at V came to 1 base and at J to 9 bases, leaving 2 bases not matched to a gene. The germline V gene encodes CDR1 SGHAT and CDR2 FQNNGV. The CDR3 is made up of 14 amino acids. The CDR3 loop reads CASSLVLAGGEQFF. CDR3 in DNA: TGTGCCAGCAGCTTAGTCCTAGCGGGGGGTGAGCAGTTCTTC. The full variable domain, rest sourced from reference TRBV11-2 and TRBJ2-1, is EAGVAQSPRYKIIEKRQSVAFWCNPISGHATLYWYQQILGQGPKLLIQFQNNGVVDDSQLPKDRFSAERLKGVDSTLKIQPAKLEDSAVYLCASSLVLAGGEQFFGPGTRLTVL.

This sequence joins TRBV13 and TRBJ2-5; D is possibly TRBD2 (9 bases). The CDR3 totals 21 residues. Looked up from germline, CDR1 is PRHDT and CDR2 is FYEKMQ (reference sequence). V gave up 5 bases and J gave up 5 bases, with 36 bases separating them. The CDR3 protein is CASSLRDRSAGGRRYEETQYF. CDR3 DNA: TGTGCCAGCAGCCTCAGGGACAGGTCAGCGGGAGGACGGCGCTACGAGGAGACCCAGTACTTC.

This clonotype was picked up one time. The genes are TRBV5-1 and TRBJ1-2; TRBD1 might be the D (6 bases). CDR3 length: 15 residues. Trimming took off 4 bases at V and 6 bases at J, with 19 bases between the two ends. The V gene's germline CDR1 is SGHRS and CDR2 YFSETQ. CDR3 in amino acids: CASSLEGGAYNGYTF. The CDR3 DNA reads TGCGCCAGCAGCCTGGAAGGGGGGGCGTACAATGGCTACACCTTC.

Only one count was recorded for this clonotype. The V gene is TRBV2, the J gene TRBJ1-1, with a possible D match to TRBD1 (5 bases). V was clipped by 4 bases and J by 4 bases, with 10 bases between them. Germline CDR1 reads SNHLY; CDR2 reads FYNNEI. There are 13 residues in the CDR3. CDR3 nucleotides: TGTGCCAGCAGTGGAAGAGGGACCACTGAAGCTTTCTTT. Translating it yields CASSGRGTTEAFF.

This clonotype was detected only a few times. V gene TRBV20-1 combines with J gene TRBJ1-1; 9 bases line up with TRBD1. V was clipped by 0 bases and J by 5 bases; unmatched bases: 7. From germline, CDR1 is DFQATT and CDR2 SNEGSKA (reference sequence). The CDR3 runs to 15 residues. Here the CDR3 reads CSARDGTGLGTEAFF. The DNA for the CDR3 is TGCAGTGCTAGAGATGGGACAGGGTTGGGGACTGAAGCTTTCTTT.

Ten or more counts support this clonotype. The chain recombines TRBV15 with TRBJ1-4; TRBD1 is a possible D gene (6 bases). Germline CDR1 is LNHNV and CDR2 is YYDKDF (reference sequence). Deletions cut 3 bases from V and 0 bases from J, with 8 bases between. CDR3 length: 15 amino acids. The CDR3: CATSRDSATNEKLFF. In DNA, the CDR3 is TGTGCCACCAGCAGGGACAGTGCAACTAATGAAAAACTGTTTTTT.

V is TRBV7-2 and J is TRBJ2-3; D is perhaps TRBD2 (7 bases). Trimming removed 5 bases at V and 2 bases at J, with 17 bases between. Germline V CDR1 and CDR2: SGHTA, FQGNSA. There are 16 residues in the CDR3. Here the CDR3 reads CASSRGAGATTDTQYF. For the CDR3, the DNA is TGTGCCAGCAGCCGCGGCGCGGGGGCTACCACAGATACGCAGTATTTT.

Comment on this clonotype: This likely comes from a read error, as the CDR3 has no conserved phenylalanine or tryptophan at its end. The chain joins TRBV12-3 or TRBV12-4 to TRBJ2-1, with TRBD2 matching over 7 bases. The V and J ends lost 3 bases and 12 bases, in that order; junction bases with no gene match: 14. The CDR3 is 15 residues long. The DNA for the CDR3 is TGTGCCAGCAGTTTTCGGCGGGGGAGCACAGATACGCAGTTCGTC. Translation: CASSFRRGSTDTQFV.

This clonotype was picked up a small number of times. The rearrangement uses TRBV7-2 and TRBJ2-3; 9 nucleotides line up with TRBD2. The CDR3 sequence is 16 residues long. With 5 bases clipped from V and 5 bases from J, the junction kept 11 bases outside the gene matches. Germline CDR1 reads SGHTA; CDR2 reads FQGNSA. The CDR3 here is CASSQESGGILDTQYF. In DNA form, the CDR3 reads TGTGCCAGCAGCCAAGAGAGCGGGGGGATTTTAGATACGCAGTATTTT.